The clone carrying this T cell receptor beta chain was seen a few times. The antigen is undetermined. This entry comes from a study of T-cell memory formation after mild COVID-19. TCRalpha and TCRbeta libraries used 5'RACE with constant-segment primers and UMIs. Using its own MiXCR run on the 5' RACE reads, TCRdb lists one record per CDR3 protein. The sample has a few hundred thousand distinct CDR3 sequences; about 16% are singletons. This CDR3 has 19 residues. V shed 5 bases, J shed 4 bases, and the junction held 16 bases outside the gene matches. Per germline, CDR1 SEHNR and CDR2 FQNEAQ (reference sequence). Study outcomes and limitations: Proof of SARS-CoV-2 specificity was absent for the second-wave clones that crested on day 37. While clones contracting from day 15 to 85 were balanced between CD4 and CD8, later expanders leaned CD4+. Pre-infection memory showed some responding clones, and this suggested that cross-reactive memory joined.

The specimen sequenced was PBMCs or a T cell subset sorted from them (not recorded which). The rearrangement joins TRBV7-9 to TRBJ2-3; 12 bases line up with TRBD2. This TCR came from a man between 18 and 29 years old who had mild COVID-19 (a few samples of this study predate the infection). Cell type and time point are not known. CDR3 protein: CASSGPWTSGAQIPDTQYF. CDR3 coding DNA: TGTGCCAGCAGCGGCCCCTGGACTAGCGGGGCTCAGATCCCAGATACGCAGTATTTT.